Following are 21 T cell receptor beta chains from one sample sequenced in a study of T cells in localized non-small cell lung cancer. Sequencing was performed with immunoSEQ multiplex PCR; in TCRdb, only in-frame clones are kept and a portion is missing. The table shows roughly 30,000 clones, with approximately 90% occurring only once. The material was peripheral blood, obtained before any cancer treatment. These TCRs come from a female donor older than 55 with stage I lung adenocarcinoma.

CDR3 amino acids: CASSIDRWADTQYF. The DNA for the CDR3 is TGTGCCAGTAGTATAGACAGGTGGGCAGATACGCAGTATTTT. V gene TRBV19 combines with J gene TRBJ2-3; D call uncertain. Germline V gives CDR1 LNHDA, CDR2 SQIVND (reference sequence). There are 14 residues in the CDR3. With 0 bases removed from V and 4 bases from J, the gap between germline ends came to 8 bases. Variable domain in full (rest from reference TRBV19 and TRBJ2-3): DGGITQSPKYLFRKEGQNVTLSCEQNLNHDAMYWYRQDPGQGLRLIYYSQIVNDFQKGDIAEGYSVSREKKESFPLTVTSAQKNPTAFYLCASSIDRWADTQYFGPGTRLTVL.

The chain is built from TRBV5-1 and TRBJ1-1; no reliable D call. CDR3 length equals 13 residues. Trimming removed 0 bases from V and 9 bases from J, with 12 bases in between. Germline V gives CDR1 SGHRS, CDR2 YFSETQ. The CDR3 DNA sequence: TGCGCCAGCAGCTTGGTGCCACAACCACAAGCTTTCTTT. Translating it yields CASSLVPQPQAFF.

The chain links TRBV7-2 to TRBJ2-4; 8 nucleotides align to TRBD1. Germline V lookup: CDR1 SGHTA, CDR2 FQGNSA. V lost 4 bases, J lost 7 bases, and 3 bases stayed unmatched. CDR3 length: 13 amino acids. The CDR3 is CASSSNRGNIQYF. The CDR3, as DNA: TGTGCCAGCAGCTCAAACAGGGGGAACATTCAGTACTTC.

The chain carries TRBV29-1 and TRBJ1-1; D is unresolved. Germline V gene sequence: CDR1 SQVTM, CDR2 ANQGSEA. There are 11 residues in the CDR3. V was cut by 3 bases and J by 10 bases, with 12 bases left in between. In DNA, the CDR3 is TGCAGCGTTGACTTTTCTCTGGGAGCTTTCTTT. Its translation: CSVDFSLGAFF. Drawing the rest from reference TRBV29-1 and TRBJ1-1, the complete variable domain is SAVISQKPSRDICQRGTSLTIQCQVDSQVTMMFWYRQQPGQSLTLIATANQGSEATYESGFVIDKFPISRPNLTFSTLTVSNMSPEDSSIYLCSVDFSLGAFFGQGTRLTVV.

The V gene is TRBV4-1, the J gene TRBJ2-3; the match to TRBD2 covers 9 bases. Germline V gene lookup returns CDR1 MGHRA and CDR2 YSYEKL. The CDR3 is 16 residues long. V trimming: 0 bases; J trimming: 6 bases; junction bases outside the gene matches: 7. The CDR3 region is CASSQDGSGRGDTQYF. The CDR3 DNA follows: TGCGCCAGCAGCCAAGATGGTAGCGGGAGAGGGGATACGCAGTATTTT.

The J gene is TRBJ1-3, the V gene TRBV6-5; D gene unclear. Trimming removed 3 bases at V and 1 base at J, with 7 bases between. The CDR3 has 14 residues. Germline CDR1 and CDR2: MNHEY and SVGAGI. CDR3 protein: CASSYRSSGNTIYF. Written as DNA, the CDR3 is TGTGCCAGCAGTTATCGGAGTTCTGGAAACACCATATATTTT.

The genes are TRBV5-8 and TRBJ1-4, with D perhaps matching TRBD1 (5 bases). Germline V gene lookup returns CDR1 SGHTS and CDR2 YDEGEE. CDR3 length equals 15 residues. V shed 4 bases and J shed 4 bases, with 14 bases lying between them. This chain's CDR3 is CASSPTTARNEKLFF. The CDR3 region has the DNA TGTGCCAGCAGCCCCACGACAGCGCGTAATGAAAAACTGTTTTTT.

V gene TRBV15 combines with J gene TRBJ2-3; D perhaps matches TRBD2 (5 bases). V lost 5 bases and J 5 bases, leaving 14 bases between the germline ends. This CDR3 spans 14 amino acids. Per germline, CDR1 LNHNV and CDR2 YYDKDF (reference sequence). CDR3 amino acids: CATSGRVGGDTQYF. DNA for the CDR3: TGTGCCACCAGCGGCCGGGTCGGAGGAGATACGCAGTATTTT.

CDR3: CASNAGEGVGGYTF. CDR3 DNA: TGTGCCAGCAACGCCGGGGAGGGGGTCGGTGGCTACACCTTC. The chain has TRBV6-6 and TRBJ1-2; tentative D call: TRBD1 (6 bases). CDR1 MNHNY and CDR2 SVGAGI come from the germline V gene (reference sequence). The CDR3 loop spans 14 amino acids. Trimming stripped 7 bases from V and 7 bases from J, with 19 bases between.

For this clone: One end of the junction does not line up with germline, which may come from a read error. The chain combines TRBV2 with TRBJ2-1; D may be TRBD1 (7 bases). The CDR3 covers 13 residues. In germline, CDR1 is SNHLY, CDR2 FYNNEI. The DNA of the CDR3 is TGTGCCAGCAGTAGGGTCCCAGGGGGACTCCCACTCTTC. Translating it yields CASSRVPGGLPLF.

This chain joins TRBV5-1 and TRBJ1-2; 7 bases are shared with TRBD1. The CDR3 is made up of 13 amino acids. Trimming took 4 bases from V and 2 from J; bases not matched to a gene: 2. Germline assignment: CDR1 SGHRS and CDR2 YFSETQ. The CDR3 region has the DNA TGCGCCAGCAGCCCGACAGGGAACTATGGCTACACCTTC. Translated, it gives CASSPTGNYGYTF.

The V gene is TRBV18, the J gene TRBJ1-1; possible D gene TRBD1, 5 bases. The CDR3 covers 13 residues. The germline V gene encodes CDR1 KGHSH and CDR2 LQKENI. Deletions cut 6 bases from V and 7 bases from J, with 15 bases between. CDR3 region: CASSQMDKDEAFF. CDR3 nucleotide sequence: TGTGCCAGCTCGCAGATGGACAAGGATGAAGCTTTCTTT.

The sample holds one count of this clone. This chain links TRBV6-1 with TRBJ2-7, with D uncertain. Germline-derived CDR1 and CDR2 are MNHNS and SASEGT. This CDR3 is 13 amino acids long. Trimming shortened V by 7 bases and J by 4 bases, and 14 bases separated the two germline ends. The CDR3 here is CASKLGGDYEQYF. CDR3 bases: TGTGCCAGCAAGCTGGGCGGTGATTACGAGCAGTACTTC.

The chain joins TRBV25-1 to TRBJ2-1; the D gene could be TRBD1 or TRBD2 (6 bases each). The germline V and J ends were trimmed by 7 bases and 10 bases, with 11 bases remaining between them. The V gene's germline CDR1 is MGHDK and CDR2 SYGVNS. The CDR3 runs 11 residues. The CDR3 spells CASKWRGEQFF. CDR3 coding DNA: TGTGCCAGCAAGTGGAGGGGGGAGCAGTTCTTC.

This clone was seen only once. The rearrangement uses TRBV4-1 and TRBJ2-2, with D perhaps TRBD2 (5 bases). The germline CDR1 and CDR2 sequences are MGHRA and YSYEKL. There are 16 residues in the CDR3. V gave up 6 bases and J gave up 0 bases, with 14 bases separating them. Here the CDR3 DNA reads TGCGCCAGCAGGGGAGCCCCGACAACGAACACCGGGGAGCTGTTTTTT. Protein: CASRGAPTTNTGELFF.

V gene TRBV6-1 combines with J gene TRBJ1-5, with D perhaps matching TRBD1 (5 bases). With 4 bases removed from V and 7 bases from J, the gap between germline ends came to 17 bases. Per germline, CDR1 MNHNS and CDR2 SASEGT. CDR3 length: 15 amino acids. The CDR3 sequence: CASSALDARGQPQHF. CDR3 nucleotides: TGTGCCAGCAGTGCTCTGGACGCTCGGGGCCAGCCCCAGCATTTT.

J is TRBJ2-2 and V is TRBV9; D uncertain. Germline-derived CDR1 and CDR2 are SGDLS and YYNGEE. V was trimmed by 3 bases and J by 6 bases, leaving 15 bases between them. The CDR3 has 15 amino acids. For the CDR3, the DNA is TGTGCCAGCAGCGAATATATATCCATGTCCGGGGAGCTGTTTTTT. Encoded protein: CASSEYISMSGELFF.

The chain uses TRBV5-4 and TRBJ1-2, with 10 nucleotides matching TRBD1. V lost 4 bases and J lost 4; bases outside the gene matches: 4. Per germline, CDR1 SGHNT and CDR2 YYREEE (reference sequence). CDR3 length equals 14 residues. The CDR3 coding sequence is TGTGCCAGCAGCGCCGGGACAGGGGCCTATGGCTACACCTTC. Amino acids: CASSAGTGAYGYTF. The complete variable domain, with remaining parts taken from reference TRBV5-4 and TRBJ1-2, reads ETGVTQSPTHLIKTRGQQVTLRCSSQSGHNTVSWYQQALGQGPQFIFQYYREEENGRGNFPPRFSGLQFPNYSSELNVNALELDDSALYLCASSAGTGAYGYTFGSGTRLTVV.

Written as DNA, the CDR3 is TGCGCCAGCAGCTTGGTATCGGGGGGGCGATATGAGCAGTTCTTC. It is translated as CASSLVSGGRYEQFF. This chain connects TRBV5-1 to TRBJ2-1; 8 nucleotides match TRBD2. Trimming at V came to 0 bases and at J to 8 bases, leaving 7 bases not matched to a gene. CDR1 SGHRS and CDR2 YFSETQ come from the germline V gene. The CDR3 covers 15 residues.

J is TRBJ2-6 and V is TRBV19, with D possibly being TRBD1 (6 bases). V dropped 6 bases and J dropped 2 bases, with 8 bases sitting between them. There are 14 residues in the CDR3. Germline V CDR1 and CDR2: LNHDA, SQIVND (reference sequence). In DNA, the CDR3 is TGTGCCAGTAGCGAGGGGGCTGGGGCCAACGTCCTGACTTTC. Protein sequence: CASSEGAGANVLTF.

The J gene is TRBJ1-4, the V gene TRBV19; 9 bases align to TRBD1. This CDR3 contains 15 residues. V trimming: 5 bases; J trimming: 6 bases; junction bases outside the gene matches: 7. Looked up from germline, CDR1 is LNHDA and CDR2 is SQIVND (reference sequence). Here the CDR3 DNA reads TGTGCCAGTAGTGTTTCCGGGACAGGGTATGAAAAACTGTTTTTT. The encoded protein is CASSVSGTGYEKLFF.